The 18 T cell receptor beta chains below come from one sample, sequenced in a study of control samples from healthy donors and cancer patients. Method: immunoSEQ multiplex PCR; TCRdb's copy keeps in-frame clones and lacks some. The table shows 150,000 to 200,000 clones, with 90% to 95% occurring only once. Sequencing input: blood. These receptor sequences come from a woman in her 30s in good health.

This rearrangement joins TRBV19 to TRBJ1-2; D is uncertain. Looked up from germline, CDR1 is LNHDA and CDR2 is SQIVND (reference sequence). CDR3 length equals 16 residues. The germline V and J ends were trimmed by 0 bases and 2 bases, with 13 bases remaining between them. This chain's CDR3 is CASSIDLWRANYGYTF. The CDR3 DNA follows: TGTGCCAGTAGTATAGATCTATGGAGGGCCAACTATGGCTACACCTTC.

The rearrangement joins TRBV2 to TRBJ2-7, with 7 bases that match TRBD2. The J call is uncertain, as TRBJ2-1 better fits the DNA end. Germline values: CDR1 SNHLY, CDR2 FYNNEI. The CDR3 covers 14 residues. The CDR3 bases are TGTGCCAGCAGTGAAGTTCGGACTAGCAATGAGCAGTTCTTC. This codes for CASSEVRTSNEQFF.

This sequence joins TRBV12-3 or TRBV12-4 and TRBJ2-7, with D unclear. This CDR3 has 11 residues. V lost 1 base, J lost 3 bases, and 1 base lay in between. CDR3 sequence: CASSLVYEQYF. DNA of the CDR3: TGTGCCAGCAGTTTAGTCTACGAGCAGTACTTC.

The chain has TRBV10-1 and TRBJ2-2, with D possibly called TRBD1 or TRBD2 (5 bases each). Trimming removed 1 base at V and 0 bases at J, with 6 bases between. The CDR3 covers 15 residues. The germline CDR1 and CDR2 sequences are WNHNN and SYGVQD (reference sequence). CDR3 loop: CASSEWGTNTGELFF. The CDR3 DNA follows: TGCGCCAGCAGTGAGTGGGGGACGAACACCGGGGAGCTGTTTTTT.

This clone has only a few counts. Other DNA sequences in this sample translate to the same CDR3. This rearrangement joins TRBV5-1 to TRBJ1-3; the D is unclear. V was clipped by 0 bases and J by 1 base, with 5 bases between them. The CDR3 contains 14 residues. Germline V CDR1 and CDR2: SGHRS, YFSETQ. The CDR3 reads CASSLAGSGNTIYF. CDR3 bases: TGCGCCAGCAGCTTGGCGGGGTCTGGAAACACCATATATTTT.

The rearrangement joins TRBV6-2 or TRBV6-3 to TRBJ2-3, with 10 bases lining up with TRBD2. Germline CDR1 MNHEY, CDR2 SVGEGT. J gave up 1 base and V 2 bases, and 3 bases lay outside the gene matches. The CDR3 has 16 amino acids. The DNA of the CDR3 is TGTGCCAGCAGTTACCGCCTAGCGGGAGGCACAGATACGCAGTATTTT. As protein: CASSYRLAGGTDTQYF.

With respect to this clone: Germline and junction disagree at one end, which may indicate a read error. The chain combines TRBV7-7 with TRBJ2-2; 10 bases align to TRBD2. Germline V gene data show CDR1 as SSHAT and CDR2 as FNYEAQ (reference sequence). The CDR3 consists of 15 residues. CDR3 residues: CASSLAGGGTGELFF. CDR3 sequence (DNA): TGTGCTAGCAGCTTAGCGGGAGGCGGGACCGGGGAGCTGTTTTTT.

The sample holds one count of this clone. The rearrangement uses TRBV9 and TRBJ1-1; D remains unclear. The V gene lost 2 bases and the J gene lost 0 bases, with 11 bases spanning the gap. Germline CDR1 reads SGDLS; CDR2 reads YYNGEE. This CDR3 region has 15 residues. CDR3 protein: CASSVADLLNTEAFF. CDR3 nucleotide sequence: TGTGCCAGCAGCGTTGCAGATCTTCTGAACACTGAAGCTTTCTTT.

The chain links TRBV29-1 to TRBJ2-7; TRBD2 is a possible D gene (5 bases). V gave up 7 bases and J gave up 2 bases, with 9 bases separating them. In germline, CDR1 is SQVTM, CDR2 ANQGSEA. This CDR3 has 11 residues. CDR3 in amino acids: CSETTAYEQYF. DNA of the CDR3: TGCAGCGAGACTACCGCCTACGAGCAGTACTTC.

Of note for this clone: A much larger clone is a single base away; this may be a read error. The same CDR3 arises from other DNA sequences in this sample as well. The genes are TRBV7-9 and TRBJ1-3, with no clear D. Trimming pared 1 base from V and 0 bases from J, leaving 4 bases between. Germline loops: CDR1 SEHNR, CDR2 FQNEAQ (reference sequence). The CDR3 covers 14 residues. The CDR3 here is CASSLGGSGNTIYF. The CDR3 coding sequence is TGTGCCAGCAGCTTAGGGGGCTCTGGAAACACCATATATTTT.

J is TRBJ2-1 and V is TRBV19; 10 bases agree with TRBD2. Losses at the gene ends were 8 bases for V and 3 bases for J; bases not matched to a gene: 7. This CDR3 has 15 amino acids. CDR1 LNHDA and CDR2 SQIVND come from the germline V gene (reference sequence). CDR3 loop: CASRQRGGNYNEQFF. CDR3 in DNA: TGTGCCAGTCGGCAGCGGGGGGGGAACTACAATGAGCAGTTCTTC.

This clone was observed a handful of times. V usage is TRBV6-2 or TRBV6-3 and J usage is TRBJ1-5; 8 positions match TRBD1. Germline CDR1 MNHEY, CDR2 SVGEGT. Losses at the gene ends were 2 bases for V and 6 bases for J; bases not matched to a gene: 9. The CDR3 has 16 amino acids. CDR3 DNA sequence: TGTGCCAGCAGTTACGGGAGGACAGGGTACGGTCAGCCCCAGCATTTT. Translating gives CASSYGRTGYGQPQHF.

A note on this clone: In the same sample, other DNA sequences code for this CDR3. The chain has TRBV28 and TRBJ1-3; 9 nucleotides align to TRBD1. After removal of 5 bases from V and 4 bases from J, the junction contained 3 bases not matched to a gene. The CDR3 totals 14 residues. Germline lookup yields CDR1 MDHEN and CDR2 SYDVKM. The CDR3 DNA sequence: TGTGCCAGCAGTAGGACAGGGGAGGGAAACACCATATATTTT. This sequence encodes CASSRTGEGNTIYF.

This chain connects TRBV19 to TRBJ2-2, with D tentatively TRBD2 (6 bases). V lost 3 bases, J lost 0 bases, and 8 bases lay in between. Germline-derived CDR1 and CDR2 are LNHDA and SQIVND (reference sequence). CDR3 length: 15 amino acids. CDR3 sequence reads: CASSIRLANTGELFF. The DNA of the CDR3 is TGTGCCAGTAGTATTCGACTAGCGAACACCGGGGAGCTGTTTTTT.

The rearrangement joins TRBV6-1 to TRBJ1-5; D call uncertain. V was clipped by 1 base and J by 0 bases, with 4 bases between them. CDR1 MNHNS and CDR2 SASEGT come from the germline V gene. This CDR3 spans 14 amino acids. DNA for the CDR3: TGTGCCAGCAGTGAAGGGCATAGCAATCAGCCCCAGCATTTT. Translation: CASSEGHSNQPQHF.

CDR3 in amino acids: CASSQGLAGGNEQFF. The CDR3 DNA reads TGTGCCAGCAGCCAGGGACTAGCGGGAGGCAATGAGCAGTTCTTC. This chain connects TRBV11-3 to TRBJ2-1, with 15 bases that match TRBD2. The CDR3 totals 15 residues. The J segment lost 6 bases and the V segment lost 5 bases, leaving 2 bases of the junction unmatched. Germline V CDR1 and CDR2: SGHNT, YENEEA.

This chain uses TRBV5-1 with TRBJ1-4, with unresolved D. Trimming removed 0 bases from V and 0 bases from J, with 9 bases in between. Germline values: CDR1 SGHRS, CDR2 YFSETQ. This CDR3 has 16 residues. For the CDR3, the DNA is TGCGCCAGCAGCTTGGGACCGATTGCAACTAATGAAAAACTGTTTTTT. Protein: CASSLGPIATNEKLFF.

The V call is TRBV6-5, the J call TRBJ2-2; perhaps TRBD2 as D (5 bases). Per germline, CDR1 MNHEY and CDR2 SVGAGI. This CDR3 has 13 residues. Trimming left V 4 bases short and J 4 bases short, with 7 bases between. Here the CDR3 DNA reads TGTGCCAGCAGTTCCGGGGTCACCGGGGAGCTGTTTTTT. It codes for CASSSGVTGELFF.